The T cell receptor beta chain described here comes from a study of blood T cell repertoires in COVID-19. The overall study: From the United States, Italy and Spain came samples of acute and convalescent COVID-19. In each case, the material was cDNA or gDNA derived from T cells, B-cell-depleted T cells, or PBMCs.

Losses at the gene ends were 8 bases for V and 5 bases for J; bases not matched to a gene: 14. The CDR3 extends over 17 amino acids. Study processing details: Estimates of nucleated cell counts were drawn from the amplification of reference gene primers. Data came from immunoSEQ multiplex PCR; TCRdb stores just in-frame clones and leaves some out. From that table come the V and J calls and clone size; the DNA was used to work out D and trimming. The table lists some 200,000 clones, 75% to 80% of them singletons. Source material: peripheral blood. This receptor was identified in a woman aged 70-85 years with acute or convalescent COVID-19. The rearrangement uses TRBV23-1 and TRBJ2-5, with 13 positions matching TRBD2. TRBV23-1 is an ORF, and what it does is uncertain. The CDR3 sequence: CASPVTGGLAGAETQYF. The CDR3 DNA sequence: TGCGCCAGCCCCGTTACCGGTGGACTAGCGGGAGCGGAGACCCAGTACTTC.